This record looks at one T cell receptor (beta chain) sequence and its context. Its antigen is still unknown. The CDR3 runs to 15 residues. V gave up 10 bases and J gave up 1 base; unmatched junction bases: 13. Germline lookup yields CDR1 LNHNV and CDR2 YYDKDF (reference sequence). The protocol was immunoSEQ multiplex PCR, while the TCRdb copy is restricted to in-frame clones and leaves out a portion. The sample holds under 65,000 clones, 80% seen once. The data belong to a study of a mutant IDH1 vaccine in newly diagnosed glioma. About the research overall: Treated patients, averaging approximately 40 years, were about 60% male and around 40% female. General observations from the study: A vaccine-induced immune response developed in around 94% of the patients.

Time point meaning: week 11, during vaccination. Each vaccine dose was 300 ug of mutant IDH1 20-mer peptide, with topical imiquimod. Every donor had a new WHO grade 3 or 4 astrocytoma that was IDH1-mutant, with loss of nuclear ATRX. This specimen consisted of PBMCs, obtained from a glioma patient whose treatment included an IDH1 peptide vaccine. The TCR was taken from a man aged 50-60 years with glioma. V usage is TRBV15 and J usage is TRBJ2-7; 7 nucleotides line up with TRBD2. The CDR3 DNA is TGTGCCAACCACCGGGGGGATGGGGGATCCTACGAGCAGTACTTC. This sequence encodes CANHRGDGGSYEQYF.